The clone carrying this T cell receptor (beta chain) was seen ten or more times. Germline CDR1 reads DFQATT; CDR2 reads SNEGSKA (reference sequence). The CDR3 sequence is 14 residues long. J lost 1 base, V lost 7 bases, and 6 bases had no gene match. Via MiXCR, TCRdb re-called the multiplex PCR reads, giving one row per CDR3 protein. Altogether some 8,500 distinct CDR3 sequences are present, about two fifths being singletons, with the ten largest covering approximately 14%. These data come from a study of breast tumors, draining lymph nodes, adjacent tissues. The sample comprised tumor-adjacent breast tissue. The J gene is TRBJ2-3, the V gene TRBV20-1, with 9 bases fitting TRBD2. This TCR was sampled from a female donor with breast cancer. Some clones in this sample may be carry-over from other donors' samples. CDR3 coding DNA: TGCAGTGATCTTAAGCGGGAGGGCACAGATACGCAGTATTTT. It yields the protein CSDLKREGTDTQYF.